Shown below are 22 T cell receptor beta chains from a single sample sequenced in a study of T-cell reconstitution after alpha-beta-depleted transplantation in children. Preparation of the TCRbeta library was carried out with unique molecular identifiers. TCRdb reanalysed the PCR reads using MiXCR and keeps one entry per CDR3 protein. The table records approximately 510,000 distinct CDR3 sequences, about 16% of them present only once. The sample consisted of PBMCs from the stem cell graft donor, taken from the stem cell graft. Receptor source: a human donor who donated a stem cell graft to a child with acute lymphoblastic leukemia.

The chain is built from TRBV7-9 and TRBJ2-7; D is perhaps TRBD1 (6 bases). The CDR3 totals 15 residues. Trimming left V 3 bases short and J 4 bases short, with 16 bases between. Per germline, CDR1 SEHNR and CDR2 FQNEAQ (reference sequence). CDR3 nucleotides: TGTGCCAGCAGCTTTTCGGGACAATTCCCTTACGAGCAGTACTTC. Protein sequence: CASSFSGQFPYEQYF.

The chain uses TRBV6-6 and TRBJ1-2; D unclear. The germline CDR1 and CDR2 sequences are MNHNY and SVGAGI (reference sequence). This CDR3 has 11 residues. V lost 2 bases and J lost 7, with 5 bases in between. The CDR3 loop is CASSYDFGYTF. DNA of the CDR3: TGTGCCAGCAGTTACGACTTTGGCTACACCTTC.

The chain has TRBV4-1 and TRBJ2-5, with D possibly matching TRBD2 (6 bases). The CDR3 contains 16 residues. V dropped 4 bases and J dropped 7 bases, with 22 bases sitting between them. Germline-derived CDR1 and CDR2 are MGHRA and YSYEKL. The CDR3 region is CASSPSAALREVTQYF. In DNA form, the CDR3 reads TGCGCCAGCAGCCCCTCGGCGGCCCTGAGGGAGGTGACCCAGTACTTC.

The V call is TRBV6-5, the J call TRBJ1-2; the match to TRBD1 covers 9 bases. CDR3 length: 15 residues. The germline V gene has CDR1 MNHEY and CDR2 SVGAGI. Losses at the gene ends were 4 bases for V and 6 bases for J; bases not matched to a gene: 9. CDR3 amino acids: CASSSGTGRDHGYTF. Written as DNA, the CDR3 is TGTGCCAGCAGTTCCGGGACAGGGAGGGACCATGGCTACACCTTC.

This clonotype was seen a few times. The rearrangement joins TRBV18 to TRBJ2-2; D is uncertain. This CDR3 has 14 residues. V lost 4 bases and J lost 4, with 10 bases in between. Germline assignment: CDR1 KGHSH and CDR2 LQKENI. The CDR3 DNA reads TGTGCCAGCTCACTGTTGACAAGCACCGGGGAGCTGTTTTTT. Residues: CASSLLTSTGELFF.

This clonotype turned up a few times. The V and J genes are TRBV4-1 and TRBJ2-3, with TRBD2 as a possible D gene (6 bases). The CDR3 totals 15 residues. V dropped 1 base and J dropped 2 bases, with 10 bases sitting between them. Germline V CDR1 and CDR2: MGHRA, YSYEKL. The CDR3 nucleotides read TGCGCCAGCAGCCAAGGGGCGCGGGACACAGATACGCAGTATTTT. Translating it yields CASSQGARDTDTQYF.

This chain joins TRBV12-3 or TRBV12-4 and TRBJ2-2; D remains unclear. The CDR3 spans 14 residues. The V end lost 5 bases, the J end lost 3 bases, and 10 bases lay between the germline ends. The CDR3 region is CASSPLSYTGELFF. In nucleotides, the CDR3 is TGTGCCAGCAGTCCCTTATCGTACACCGGGGAGCTGTTTTTT.

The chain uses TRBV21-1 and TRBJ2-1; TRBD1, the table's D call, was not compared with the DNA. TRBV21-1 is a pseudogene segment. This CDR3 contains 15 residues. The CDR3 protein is CASSGGTGFYNEQFF. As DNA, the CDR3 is TGTGCCAGCAGCGGAGGGACAGGCTTCTACAATGAGCAGTTCTTC.

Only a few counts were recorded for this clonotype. In DNA form, the CDR3 reads TGTGCCAGTGGGACAGGGTGGAATGAGCAGTTCTTC. This sequence encodes CASGTGWNEQFF. The chain joins TRBV5-6 to TRBJ2-1; 9 bases align to TRBD1. The CDR3 is 12 residues long. Germline-derived CDR1 and CDR2 are SGHDT and YYEEEE. J gave up 7 bases and V 8 bases, and 4 bases lay outside the gene matches.

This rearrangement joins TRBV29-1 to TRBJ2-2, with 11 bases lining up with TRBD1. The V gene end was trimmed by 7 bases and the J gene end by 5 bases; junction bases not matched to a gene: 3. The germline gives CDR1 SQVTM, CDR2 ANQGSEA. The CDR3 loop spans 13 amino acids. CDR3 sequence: CSAGQGVTGELFF. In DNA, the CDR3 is TGCAGCGCGGGACAGGGGGTGACCGGGGAGCTGTTTTTT.

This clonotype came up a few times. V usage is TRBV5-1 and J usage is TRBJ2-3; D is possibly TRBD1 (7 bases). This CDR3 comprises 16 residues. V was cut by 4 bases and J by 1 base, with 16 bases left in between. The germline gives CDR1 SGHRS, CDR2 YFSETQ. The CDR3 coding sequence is TGCGCCAGCAGCGGTCTTCAGGGGGGAGGCACAGATACGCAGTATTTT. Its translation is CASSGLQGGGTDTQYF.

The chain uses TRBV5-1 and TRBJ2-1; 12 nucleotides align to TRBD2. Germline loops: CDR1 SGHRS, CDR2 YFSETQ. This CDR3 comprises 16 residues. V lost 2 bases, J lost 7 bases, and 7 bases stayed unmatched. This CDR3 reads CASSLNALAGGNEQFF. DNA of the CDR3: TGCGCCAGCAGCTTAAATGCGCTAGCGGGAGGGAATGAGCAGTTCTTC.

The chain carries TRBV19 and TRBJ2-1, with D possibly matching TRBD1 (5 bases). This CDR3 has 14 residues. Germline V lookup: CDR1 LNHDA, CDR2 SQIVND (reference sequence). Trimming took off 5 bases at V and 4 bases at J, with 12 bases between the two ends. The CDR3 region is CASSSQGGYNEQFF. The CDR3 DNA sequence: TGTGCCAGTAGTTCCCAGGGTGGGTACAATGAGCAGTTCTTC.

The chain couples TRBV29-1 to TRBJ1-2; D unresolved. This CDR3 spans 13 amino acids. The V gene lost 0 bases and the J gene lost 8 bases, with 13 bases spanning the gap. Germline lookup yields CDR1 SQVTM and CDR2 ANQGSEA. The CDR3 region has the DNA TGCAGCGTTGAAGAGGCACATGGAGGGGGCTACACCTTC. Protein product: CSVEEAHGGGYTF.

The CDR3 region has the DNA TGTGCCAGCAGCCAAGCGGGCAGGGTCCCCTACAATGAGCAGTTCTTC. This encodes CASSQAGRVPYNEQFF. The rearrangement joins TRBV14 to TRBJ2-1; possible D gene TRBD1, 5 bases. Per germline, CDR1 SGHDN and CDR2 FVKESK. V was cut by 1 base and J by 2 bases, with 12 bases left in between. The CDR3 totals 16 residues.

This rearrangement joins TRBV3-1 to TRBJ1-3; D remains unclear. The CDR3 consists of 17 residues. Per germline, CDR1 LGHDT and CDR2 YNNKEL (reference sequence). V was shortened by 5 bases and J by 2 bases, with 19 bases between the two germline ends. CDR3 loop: CASSASHIAGAGNTIYF. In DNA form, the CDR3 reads TGTGCCAGCAGCGCCTCCCATATCGCCGGGGCTGGAAACACCATATATTTT.

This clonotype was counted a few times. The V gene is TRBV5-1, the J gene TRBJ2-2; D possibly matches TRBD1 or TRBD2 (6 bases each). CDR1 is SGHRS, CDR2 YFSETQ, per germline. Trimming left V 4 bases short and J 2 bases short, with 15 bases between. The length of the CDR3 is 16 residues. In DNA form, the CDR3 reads TGCGCCAGCAGCGGCGCGGGACAAGAAAACACCGGGGAGCTGTTTTTT. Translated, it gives CASSGAGQENTGELFF.

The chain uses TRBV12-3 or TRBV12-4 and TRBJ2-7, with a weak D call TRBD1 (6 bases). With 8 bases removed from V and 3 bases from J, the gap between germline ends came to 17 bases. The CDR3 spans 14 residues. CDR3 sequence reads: CASHYRETGYEQYF. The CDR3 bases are TGTGCCAGCCACTACAGGGAAACGGGCTACGAGCAGTACTTC.

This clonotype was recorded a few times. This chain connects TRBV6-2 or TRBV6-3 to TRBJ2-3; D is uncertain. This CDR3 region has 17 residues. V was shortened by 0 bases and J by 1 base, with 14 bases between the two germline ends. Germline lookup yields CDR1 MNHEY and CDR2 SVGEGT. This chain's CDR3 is CASSYSSSLVGTDTQYF. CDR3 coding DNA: TGTGCCAGCAGTTACTCGAGCAGTCTGGTCGGCACAGATACGCAGTATTTT.

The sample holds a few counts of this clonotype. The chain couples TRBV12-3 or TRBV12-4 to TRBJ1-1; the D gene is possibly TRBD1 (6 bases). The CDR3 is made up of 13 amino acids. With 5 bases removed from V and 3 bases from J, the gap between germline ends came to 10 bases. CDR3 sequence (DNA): TGTGCCAGCAGTCAAACAGGGTACACTGAAGCTTTCTTT. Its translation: CASSQTGYTEAFF.

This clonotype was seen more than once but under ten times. The CDR3 reads CASSQGLHSNQPQHF. DNA for the CDR3: TGTGCCAGCAGCCAAGGCCTCCATAGCAATCAGCCCCAGCATTTT. The chain carries TRBV3-1 and TRBJ1-5; D call uncertain. Germline V gene data show CDR1 as LGHDT and CDR2 as YNNKEL (reference sequence). The CDR3 runs 15 residues. Trimming removed 1 base from V and 0 bases from J, with 7 bases in between.

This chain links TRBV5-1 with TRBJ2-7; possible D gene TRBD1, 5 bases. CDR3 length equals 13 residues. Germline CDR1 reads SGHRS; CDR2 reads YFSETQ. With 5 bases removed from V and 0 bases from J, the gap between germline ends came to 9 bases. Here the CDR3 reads CASRAQGSYEQYF. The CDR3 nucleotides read TGCGCCAGCAGGGCCCAGGGCTCCTACGAGCAGTACTTC. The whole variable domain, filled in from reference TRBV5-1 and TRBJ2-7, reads KAGVTQTPRYLIKTRGQQVTLSCSPISGHRSVSWYQQTPGQGLQFLFEYFSETQRNKGNFPGRFSGRQFSNSRSEMNVSTLELGDSALYLCASRAQGSYEQYFGPGTRLTVT.